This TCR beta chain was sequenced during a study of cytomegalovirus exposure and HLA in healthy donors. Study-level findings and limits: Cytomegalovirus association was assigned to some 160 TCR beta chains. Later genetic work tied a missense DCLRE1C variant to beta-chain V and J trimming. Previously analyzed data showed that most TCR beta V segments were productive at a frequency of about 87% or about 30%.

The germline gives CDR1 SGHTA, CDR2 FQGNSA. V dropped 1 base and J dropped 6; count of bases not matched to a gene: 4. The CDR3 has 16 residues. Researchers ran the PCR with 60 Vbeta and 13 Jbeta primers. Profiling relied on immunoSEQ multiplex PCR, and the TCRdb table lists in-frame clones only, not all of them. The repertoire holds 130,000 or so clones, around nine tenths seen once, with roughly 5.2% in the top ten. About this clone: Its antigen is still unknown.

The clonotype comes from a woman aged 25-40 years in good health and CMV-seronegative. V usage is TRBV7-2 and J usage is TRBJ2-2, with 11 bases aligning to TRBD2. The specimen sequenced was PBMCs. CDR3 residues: CASSLEASGGPGELFF. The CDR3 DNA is TGTGCCAGCAGCTTAGAGGCTAGCGGGGGGCCCGGGGAGCTGTTTTTT.